Listed here are 8 T cell receptor beta chains from one sample, sequenced in a study of blood T cell repertoires in COVID-19. TCRdb's table, derived via immunoSEQ multiplex PCR, lists solely in-frame clones and lacks some. The profile covers under 250,000 clones, with more than 70% appearing a single time and around 2.9% taken by the ten largest. Sequenced sample: peripheral blood. The receptor source for this set is a woman aged 55-69 years with acute or convalescent COVID-19.

The table lists this clone with a count of one. The chain employs TRBV27 and TRBJ2-7; 11 bases fit TRBD1. This CDR3 has 17 amino acids. CDR1 is MNHEY and CDR2 is SMNVEV in the germline V gene (reference sequence). V was pared by 5 bases and J by 2 bases, with 11 bases of the junction left unmatched. The CDR3 here is CASSPPPGTGGTYEQYF. CDR3 coding DNA: TGTGCCAGCAGTCCCCCTCCGGGGACAGGGGGAACCTACGAGCAGTACTTC.

The V gene is TRBV28, the J gene TRBJ2-1; TRBD2 agrees at 15 bases. The junction had 16 bases not matched to a gene; V was cut back by 6 bases and J by 7 bases. The CDR3 is made up of 19 amino acids. The V gene's germline CDR1 is MDHEN and CDR2 SYDVKM. CDR3 protein: CASSSLGGLAGGGWNEQFF. For the CDR3, the DNA is TGTGCCAGCAGCTCCCTCGGGGGACTAGCGGGAGGCGGCTGGAATGAGCAGTTCTTC.

CDR3 loop: CASSLGQRTYEQYF. CDR3 DNA sequence: TGTGCCAGTAGTCTGGGACAGCGAACCTACGAGCAGTACTTC. The rearrangement joins TRBV19 to TRBJ2-7; TRBD1 aligns across 7 bases. The germline V gene encodes CDR1 LNHDA and CDR2 SQIVND (reference sequence). This CDR3 is built from 14 residues. J lost 2 bases, V lost 5 bases, and 6 bases had no gene match.

The chain carries TRBV7-2 and TRBJ1-3; D remains ambiguous. Germline CDR1 and CDR2: SGHTA and FQGNSA. Trimming pared 5 bases from V and 0 bases from J, leaving 8 bases between. The CDR3 runs 14 residues. The CDR3 region is CASSPFSSGNTIYF. The DNA for the CDR3 is TGTGCCAGCAGCCCCTTTAGCTCTGGAAACACCATATATTTT.

The genes are TRBV30 and TRBJ1-4; possible D gene TRBD1, 5 bases. V lost 2 bases, J lost 9 bases, and 16 bases lay in between. CDR1 GTSNPN and CDR2 SVGIG come from the germline V gene (reference sequence). This CDR3 is 14 amino acids long. The CDR3 region is CAWSFSGGFKKLFF. DNA for the CDR3: TGTGCCTGGAGTTTCTCCGGGGGGTTTAAAAAACTGTTTTTT.

CDR3 in amino acids: CATRQGKDHYGYTF. The CDR3 nucleotides read TGTGCCACACGACAGGGAAAGGATCATTATGGCTACACCTTC. This sequence joins TRBV5-7 and TRBJ1-2, with 7 nucleotides matching TRBD1. TRBV5-7 falls under the ORF class, with uncertain function. The CDR3 length is 14 residues. Germline trimming cut 9 bases from V and 5 bases from J; bases unmatched to any gene: 13.

This sequence joins TRBV12-3 or TRBV12-4 and TRBJ1-2; D remains unclear. CDR3 size: 13 residues. V was shortened by 0 bases and J by 6 bases, with 8 bases between the two germline ends. CDR3 protein: CASSLAREHGYTF. CDR3 coding DNA: TGTGCCAGCAGTTTAGCACGAGAACATGGCTACACCTTC.

This chain links TRBV18 with TRBJ1-5, with a possible D match to TRBD1 (5 bases). This CDR3 spans 13 amino acids. Trimming took 6 bases from V and 7 from J, leaving 13 bases between them. CDR1 is KGHSH and CDR2 is LQKENI in the germline V gene. This CDR3 is CASSHDSQQPQHF. Here the CDR3 DNA reads TGTGCCAGCTCTCACGACAGTCAGCAGCCCCAGCATTTT.